This T cell receptor (beta chain) derives from a study of T cells and copy number aberrations in small-cell lung cancer. Patients with resected limited-stage small-cell lung cancer, operated 2008 to 2020. No donor received chemotherapy or radiotherapy before surgery, nor immunotherapy before or after it. Every patient either smoked or had heavy second-hand smoke exposure. Method: immunoSEQ multiplex PCR; TCRdb's copy keeps in-frame clones and lacks some. The repertoire includes 2,500 or so clones, approximately 82% of them detected once, and roughly 10% sits in the top ten. This CDR3 contains 19 residues. The germline CDR1 and CDR2 sequences are MDHEN and SYDVKM. The J segment lost 0 bases and the V segment lost 1 base, leaving 7 bases of the junction unmatched.

V and J are TRBV28 and TRBJ2-3; 13 bases are a match to TRBD2. The receptor was isolated from a man in his 70s with small cell lung cancer. Sequencing used normal tissue next to the tumor. The chain's CDR3 is CASSLYGLAGAPSTDTQYF. The CDR3, as DNA: TGTGCCAGCAGTTTATATGGACTAGCGGGAGCCCCTAGCACAGATACGCAGTATTTT.